This TCR beta chain was sequenced in a study of identical twins. Notes on the study in general: The more abundant beta clonotypes in cord blood had fewer insertions, and memory repertoires did not show this. Cross-sectional statistics, not tracking of the same donors, supported the conclusions.

This clonotype came up many times. The target antigen is unknown. V was cut by 4 bases and J by 7 bases, with 11 bases left in between. The germline CDR1 and CDR2 sequences are SNHLY and FYNNEI. This CDR3 region has 13 residues. Unique molecular identifiers were present on the cDNA, and a universal primer site came from template switching. TCRdb called the 5' RACE reads again in MiXCR, with one record for every CDR3 protein. The sample has hundreds of thousands of distinct CDR3 sequences, around a tenth seen once. There were only healthy Caucasians among the donors. Sample: memory (CD45RO+) T cells sorted from blood. The chain combines TRBV2 with TRBJ1-3; no reliable D call. The clonotype comes from a woman younger than 30 in good health. CDR3 region: CASSAPGPNTIYF. The CDR3 DNA is TGTGCCAGCAGTGCGCCAGGCCCTAACACCATATATTTT.